This entry lists 14 T cell receptor beta chains sequenced from one sample in a study of blood T cell dynamics during melanoma immunotherapy. Time point meaning: pre-treatment baseline. Data came from immunoSEQ multiplex PCR; TCRdb stores just in-frame clones and leaves some out. The sample lists roughly 25,000 clones, roughly 85% seen once, with approximately 4.5% in the top ten. The sequences come from blood, collected from a patient treated with checkpoint blockade. The source of these receptors is a human donor with melanoma.

The chain uses TRBV11-2 and TRBJ1-2; D is perhaps TRBD1 (5 bases). Germline loops: CDR1 SGHAT, CDR2 FQNNGV. The CDR3 has 17 amino acids. The ends were cut back, 5 bases at V and 4 bases at J, with 23 bases in the middle. The CDR3 spells CASSPAPRGRRGYGYTF. CDR3 nucleotide sequence: TGTGCCAGCAGCCCTGCCCCCCGGGGCCGACGCGGCTATGGCTACACCTTC. Full variable domain (remainder filled in from reference TRBV11-2 and TRBJ1-2): EAGVAQSPRYKIIEKRQSVAFWCNPISGHATLYWYQQILGQGPKLLIQFQNNGVVDDSQLPKDRFSAERLKGVDSTLKIQPAKLEDSAVYLCASSPAPRGRRGYGYTFGSGTRLTVV.

The chain couples TRBV7-9 to TRBJ2-7; 8 bases align to TRBD1. CDR3 length equals 15 residues. The trim removed 1 base at V and 6 bases at J, leaving 8 bases unmatched. Germline values: CDR1 SEHNR, CDR2 FQNEAQ (reference sequence). DNA of the CDR3: TGTGCCAGCAGCTTAGGGCAGGGGGCGTTGAGCGAGCAGTACTTC. This sequence encodes CASSLGQGALSEQYF.

The V gene is TRBV27, the J gene TRBJ2-7; D is uncertain. Germline-derived CDR1 and CDR2 are MNHEY and SMNVEV (reference sequence). Trimming took 2 bases from V and 1 from J, leaving 15 bases between them. The CDR3 loop spans 16 amino acids. DNA for the CDR3: TGTGCCAGCAGTTTAGGCGTCCGTTTGTGGTCCTACGAGCAGTACTTC. The encoded protein is CASSLGVRLWSYEQYF.

This clone was seen once. The chain uses TRBV11-2 and TRBJ2-2; 10 bases match TRBD2. The CDR3 is 16 amino acids. Losses at the gene ends were 2 bases for V and 4 bases for J; bases not matched to a gene: 4. Germline loops: CDR1 SGHAT, CDR2 FQNNGV. CDR3 sequence reads: CASSLLAGGLTGELFF. DNA for the CDR3: TGTGCCAGCAGCTTATTAGCGGGAGGCCTCACCGGGGAGCTGTTTTTT.

The chain uses TRBV27 and TRBJ2-7; tentative D call: TRBD1 (6 bases). This CDR3 comprises 14 residues. Germline-derived CDR1 and CDR2 are MNHEY and SMNVEV (reference sequence). The V end was cut by 3 bases, the J end by 7 bases, with 16 bases between. The chain's CDR3 is CASSFQGPRGEQYF. The CDR3 bases are TGTGCCAGCAGTTTCCAGGGACCTAGGGGGGAGCAGTACTTC.

V usage is TRBV14 and J usage is TRBJ1-1; no clear D. This CDR3 contains 16 residues. Trimming removed 5 bases at V and 7 bases at J, with 23 bases between. The germline CDR1 and CDR2 sequences are SGHDN and FVKESK. The CDR3 DNA is TGTGCCAGCAGCGGGAGGAGAGGGCAGGTCTGGGATGAAGCTTTCTTT. This codes for CASSGRRGQVWDEAFF.

This chain connects TRBV19 to TRBJ1-1; 7 nucleotides agree with TRBD1. The V gene end was trimmed by 7 bases and the J gene end by 1 base; junction bases not matched to a gene: 6. This CDR3 spans 14 amino acids. Germline V gives CDR1 LNHDA, CDR2 SQIVND (reference sequence). DNA of the CDR3: TGTGCCAGTATAAGGGGGCCGGGGAACACTGAAGCTTTCTTT. Amino acid sequence: CASIRGPGNTEAFF. Together with reference TRBV19 and TRBJ1-1, the CDR3 gives the full variable domain: DGGITQSPKYLFRKEGQNVTLSCEQNLNHDAMYWYRQDPGQGLRLIYYSQIVNDFQKGDIAEGYSVSREKKESFPLTVTSAQKNPTAFYLCASIRGPGNTEAFFGQGTRLTVV.

This chain links TRBV5-4 with TRBJ1-2; the match to TRBD1 covers 7 bases. The CDR3 has 14 residues. CDR1 is SGHNT, CDR2 YYREEE, per germline (reference sequence). Losses at the gene ends were 0 bases for V and 4 bases for J; bases not matched to a gene: 3. The CDR3 sequence: CASSLGQGSYGYTF. Written as DNA, the CDR3 is TGTGCCAGCAGCTTGGGACAGGGTAGCTATGGCTACACCTTC.

The chain joins TRBV7-9 to TRBJ1-2; a possible D gene is TRBD1 (5 bases). The CDR3 consists of 15 residues. The germline V gene encodes CDR1 SEHNR and CDR2 FQNEAQ (reference sequence). V lost 4 bases and J 6 bases, leaving 18 bases between the germline ends. The CDR3: CASSYTAGGTDGYTF. As DNA, the CDR3 is TGTGCCAGCAGCTACACCGCGGGGGGGACCGATGGCTACACCTTC.

The chain is built from TRBV28 and TRBJ2-2, with 9 nucleotides matching TRBD1. The CDR3 consists of 16 residues. Germline V gene sequence: CDR1 MDHEN, CDR2 SYDVKM. J gave up 7 bases and V 1 base, and 7 bases lay outside the gene matches. CDR3 coding DNA: TGTGCCAGCAGTTTATTACCGGGACAGGGTAACGGGGAGCTGTTTTTT. Translation gives CASSLLPGQGNGELFF.

This clone has just one count. This rearrangement joins TRBV2 to TRBJ1-4; D perhaps matches TRBD1 (5 bases). Looked up from germline, CDR1 is SNHLY and CDR2 is FYNNEI. The CDR3 spans 13 residues. V was trimmed by 9 bases and J by 8 bases, leaving 16 bases between them. The CDR3 DNA sequence: TGTGCCAGTGCCGGGACCGAAGGCGAAAAACTGTTTTTT. As protein: CASAGTEGEKLFF.

There are a few counts of this clone. The gene calls are TRBV10-3 and TRBJ1-2; 7 nucleotides align to TRBD1. This CDR3 has 13 residues. CDR1 ENHRY and CDR2 SYGVKD come from the germline V gene. V was clipped by 7 bases and J by 8 bases; unmatched bases: 10. Here the CDR3 DNA reads TGTGCCATCACAAGGGACAGCTCCTACGGCTACACCTTC. Its translation is CAITRDSSYGYTF.

In its sample, this clone was seen a few times. V is TRBV19 and J is TRBJ2-1; 7 positions match TRBD1. This CDR3 is built from 16 residues. V was pared by 7 bases and J by 3 bases, with 12 bases of the junction left unmatched. Germline lookup yields CDR1 LNHDA and CDR2 SQIVND (reference sequence). The CDR3 coding sequence is TGTGCCAGTACCTCTACGGGACAGATACGCTACAATGAGCAGTTCTTC. This gives the protein CASTSTGQIRYNEQFF.

CDR3 coding DNA: TGTGCCAGCAGTCTCCTAGCGGGAGGGCTTTCGACCGGGGAGCTGTTTTTT. This encodes CASSLLAGGLSTGELFF. This chain uses TRBV27 with TRBJ2-2; 12 nucleotides align to TRBD2. Germline-derived CDR1 and CDR2 are MNHEY and SMNVEV (reference sequence). The CDR3 runs to 17 residues. J was trimmed by 5 bases and V by 5 bases; bases with no gene match: 9.